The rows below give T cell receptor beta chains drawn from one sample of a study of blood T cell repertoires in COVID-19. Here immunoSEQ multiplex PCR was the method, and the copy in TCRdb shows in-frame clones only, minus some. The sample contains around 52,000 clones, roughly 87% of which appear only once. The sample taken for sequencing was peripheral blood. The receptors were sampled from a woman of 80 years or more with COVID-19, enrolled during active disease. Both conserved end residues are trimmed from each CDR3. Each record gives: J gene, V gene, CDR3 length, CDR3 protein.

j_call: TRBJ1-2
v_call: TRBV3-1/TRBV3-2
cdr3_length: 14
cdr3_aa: ASSQAGRYTKDGYT

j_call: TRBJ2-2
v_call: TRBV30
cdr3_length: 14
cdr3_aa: AWSVQRTAVTGELF

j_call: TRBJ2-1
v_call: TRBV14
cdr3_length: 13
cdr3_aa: ASSQGYRGANEQF

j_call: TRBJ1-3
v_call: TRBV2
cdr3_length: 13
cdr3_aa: ASSMDRGDGNTIY

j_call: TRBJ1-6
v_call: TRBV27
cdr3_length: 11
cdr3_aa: ASSFRGNSPLH

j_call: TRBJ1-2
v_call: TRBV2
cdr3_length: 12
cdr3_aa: ASSEEGANYGYT

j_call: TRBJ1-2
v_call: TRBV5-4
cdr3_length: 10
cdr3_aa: ASSLSLYGYT

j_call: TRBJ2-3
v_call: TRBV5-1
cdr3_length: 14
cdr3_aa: ASSLDLNVGGDTQY

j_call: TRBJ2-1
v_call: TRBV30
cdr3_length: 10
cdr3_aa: AWSRTGLEQF

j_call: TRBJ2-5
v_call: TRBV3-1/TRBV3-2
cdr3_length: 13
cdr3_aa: ASRSGTSGAETQY

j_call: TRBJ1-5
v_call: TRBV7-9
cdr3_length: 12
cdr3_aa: ASSSDRNNQPQH

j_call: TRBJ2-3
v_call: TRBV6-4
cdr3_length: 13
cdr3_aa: ASSESRLGTDTQY

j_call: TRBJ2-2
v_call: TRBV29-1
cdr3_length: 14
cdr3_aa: SVEDRAGKNTGELF

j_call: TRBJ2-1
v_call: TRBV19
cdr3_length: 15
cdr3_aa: ASSLFGGGSSYNEQF

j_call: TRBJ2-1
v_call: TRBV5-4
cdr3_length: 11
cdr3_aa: ASSSTAYNEQF

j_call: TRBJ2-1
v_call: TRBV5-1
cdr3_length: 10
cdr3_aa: ASSLTGDEQF

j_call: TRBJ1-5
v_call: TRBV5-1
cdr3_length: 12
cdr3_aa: ASSPGWGDQPQH

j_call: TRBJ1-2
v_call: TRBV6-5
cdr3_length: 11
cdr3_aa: ASTEGGNYGYT

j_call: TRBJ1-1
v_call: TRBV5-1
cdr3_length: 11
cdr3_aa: ASSPRGFTEAF

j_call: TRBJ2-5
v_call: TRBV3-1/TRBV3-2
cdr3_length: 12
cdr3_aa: ASSRTSGGKTQY

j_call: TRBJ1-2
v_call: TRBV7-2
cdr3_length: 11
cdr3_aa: ASSLRDRGGYT

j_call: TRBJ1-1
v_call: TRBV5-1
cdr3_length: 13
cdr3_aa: ASSLVDTPNTEAF